The present T cell receptor (beta chain) was sequenced within a study of prognosis after radiotherapy for stage I lung cancer. This clonotype has ten or more counts. Per germline, CDR1 SGHTA and CDR2 FQGNSA. V lost 5 bases and J 4 bases, leaving 14 bases between the germline ends. The CDR3 length is 14 residues. Amplification of TCR beta CDR3 from genomic DNA used two-round multiplex PCR. Each TRBV and TRBJ gene had its own primer in the first PCR round. MiXCR, run by TCRdb on the multiplex PCR reads, gives a single entry per CDR3 protein. This table has around 30,000 distinct CDR3 sequences, 30% to 35% appearing once.

The rearrangement joins TRBV7-2 to TRBJ1-2; no definite D call. This clonotype originated in a donor over 45 with non-small cell lung cancer. This material consisted of PBMCs, taken before or after stereotactic body radiation therapy (not recorded which). The CDR3 here is CASSTYAGFYGYTF. The CDR3 region has the DNA TGTGCCAGCAGCACATACGCGGGGTTCTATGGCTACACCTTC.